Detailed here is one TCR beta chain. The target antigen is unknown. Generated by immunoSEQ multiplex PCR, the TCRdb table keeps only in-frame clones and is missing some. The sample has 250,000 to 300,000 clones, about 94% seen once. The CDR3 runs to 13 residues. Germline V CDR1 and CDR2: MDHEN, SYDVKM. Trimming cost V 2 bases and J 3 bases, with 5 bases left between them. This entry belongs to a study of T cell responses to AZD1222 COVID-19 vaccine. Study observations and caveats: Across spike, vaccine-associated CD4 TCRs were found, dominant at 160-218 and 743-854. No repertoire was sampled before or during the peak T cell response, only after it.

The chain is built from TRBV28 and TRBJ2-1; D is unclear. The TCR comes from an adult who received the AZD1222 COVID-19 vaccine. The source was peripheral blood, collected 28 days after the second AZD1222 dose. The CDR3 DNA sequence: TGTGCCAGCAGTTTAACCGGCTACAATGAGCAGTTCTTC. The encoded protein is CASSLTGYNEQFF.